One sample yielded the 8 T cell receptor beta chains listed below, sequenced in a study of T-cell reconstitution after alpha-beta-depleted transplantation in children. The library targeted TCRbeta and was prepared with unique molecular identifiers. TCRdb fed the PCR reads into MiXCR, producing one record per CDR3 protein. The sample lists hundreds of thousands of distinct CDR3 sequences, about 10% occurring once. Sequencing was performed on PBMCs, taken before TCRalphabeta/CD19-depleted stem cell transplant. These receptors were obtained from a child under 10 years old with inherited bone marrow failure, due to receive a stem cell transplant.

This chain uses TRBV27 with TRBJ2-7; TRBD1 or TRBD2 may be the D gene (6 bases each). CDR1 and CDR2 from the germline V gene are MNHEY and SMNVEV (reference sequence). The CDR3 spans 13 residues. With 6 bases removed from V and 3 bases from J, the gap between germline ends came to 12 bases. CDR3 bases: TGTGCCAGCAGCGTCGGGGGCCGCTACGAGCAGTACTTC. It yields the protein CASSVGGRYEQYF.

This clonotype was seen at least ten times. The chain recombines TRBV20-1 with TRBJ2-7; 7 bases match TRBD2. V dropped 6 bases and J dropped 2; count of bases not matched to a gene: 10. CDR1 and CDR2 (germline): DFQATT, SNEGSKA (reference sequence). CDR3 length: 14 residues. The DNA of the CDR3 is TGCAGTGCCAACACCGGGACTATAACCTACGAGCAGTACTTC. It translates to CSANTGTITYEQYF.

There are many counts of this clonotype. This chain uses TRBV20-1 with TRBJ1-5, with a weak D call TRBD1 (5 bases). The V gene's germline CDR1 is DFQATT and CDR2 SNEGSKA (reference sequence). V dropped 8 bases and J dropped 2 bases, with 19 bases sitting between them. CDR3 length: 15 amino acids. The CDR3 here is CSSRGIYDGNQPQHF. In DNA form, the CDR3 reads TGCAGTTCAAGGGGCATTTATGACGGCAATCAGCCCCAGCATTTT.

This clonotype was detected many times. The J gene is TRBJ2-3, the V gene TRBV5-1, with a tentative D call TRBD2 (7 bases). This CDR3 region has 16 residues. V lost 4 bases to trimming and J lost 2 bases, with 17 bases between them. Looked up from germline, CDR1 is SGHRS and CDR2 is YFSETQ. The CDR3 is CASSRGAGQLTDTQYF. Here the CDR3 DNA reads TGCGCCAGCAGCCGGGGAGCGGGACAACTCACAGATACGCAGTATTTT.

This chain links TRBV5-6 with TRBJ2-7, with D hard to call. Trimming removed 0 bases at V and 5 bases at J, with 12 bases between. CDR1 is SGHDT and CDR2 is YYEEEE in the germline V gene. The CDR3 totals 14 residues. This CDR3 reads CASSLERSRNEQYF. CDR3 sequence (DNA): TGTGCCAGCAGCTTGGAGCGTTCGAGAAACGAGCAGTACTTC.

This clonotype was detected many times. The gene calls are TRBV20-1 and TRBJ1-2; D not resolved. CDR1 and CDR2 (germline): DFQATT, SNEGSKA (reference sequence). Trimming shortened V by 0 bases and J by 0 bases, and 8 bases separated the two germline ends. This CDR3 contains 14 residues. Here the CDR3 reads CSARDAGSNYGYTF. Here the CDR3 DNA reads TGCAGTGCTAGAGACGCGGGATCTAACTATGGCTACACCTTC.

On this clonotype: One end of the junction is discordant with germline, which a read error may explain. This chain uses TRBV20-1 with TRBJ2-1, with D possibly TRBD1 on 5 matching bases. The CDR3 contains 15 residues. Germline V CDR1 and CDR2: DFQATT, SNEGSKA (reference sequence). In nucleotides, the CDR3 is TGCTGTGCTAGAGATGAACTGGGGCGGTGGGATGAGCAGTTCTTC. It is translated as CCARDELGRWDEQFF.

The rearrangement uses TRBV27 and TRBJ2-7; weak D call: TRBD1 (5 bases). CDR1 MNHEY and CDR2 SMNVEV come from the germline V gene (reference sequence). This CDR3 spans 15 amino acids. V dropped 5 bases and J dropped 4 bases, with 18 bases sitting between them. The CDR3 loop is CASSPTQGTLYEQYF. The CDR3 nucleotides are TGTGCCAGCAGTCCGACCCAGGGTACACTTTACGAGCAGTACTTC.